These T cell receptor beta chains were read from a single sample in a study of T-cell memory formation after mild COVID-19. TCRdb called the 5' RACE reads again in MiXCR, with one record for every CDR3 protein. The sample has 200,000 to 250,000 distinct CDR3 sequences, approximately 15% seen once. The sequenced sample consisted of PBMCs or a T cell subset sorted from them (not recorded which). These receptors came from an adult woman who had mild COVID-19 (a few samples of this study predate the infection). Cell type and time point are not known. The CDR3 runs from the conserved cysteine through the conserved F or W. Each record gives: CDR3 DNA, CDR3 protein, clone size, J gene, CDR3 length, D gene, V gene. D genes are given only for firm matches. Only some rows state a clone size, as once, few, many or a class for expanded clones.

CDR3nt: TGTGCCAGCAGTTTTGGTATGAATATCCTCCACTTT
CDR3aa: CASSFGMNILHF
abundance: .
j_gene: TRBJ1-6
len: 12
d_gene: .
v_gene: TRBV12-3/TRBV12-4

CDR3nt: TGTGCCAGCAGGGCCAGCTGGTCTGGGGCCAACGTCCTGACTTTC
CDR3aa: CASRASWSGANVLTF
abundance: few
j_gene: TRBJ2-6
len: 15
d_gene: .
v_gene: TRBV6-1

CDR3nt: TGCAGTGCTAGAGATCAGGGGGTCTCCTACGAGCAGTACTTC
CDR3aa: CSARDQGVSYEQYF
abundance: many
j_gene: TRBJ2-7
len: 14
d_gene: TRBD1
v_gene: TRBV20-1

CDR3nt: TGTGCCAGCAGTTACGGGGTACCTCGGCGCAATCAGCCCCAGCATTTT
CDR3aa: CASSYGVPRRNQPQHF
abundance: few
j_gene: TRBJ1-5
len: 16
d_gene: .
v_gene: TRBV6-5

CDR3nt: TGCGCCAGCAGCCAAGATAGCTTTACGGGGAGAAACACTGAAGCTTTCTTT
CDR3aa: CASSQDSFTGRNTEAFF
abundance: .
j_gene: TRBJ1-1
len: 17
d_gene: .
v_gene: TRBV4-1

CDR3nt: TGTGCCAGCAGCCCGGGACCGCCGAACACTGAAGCTTTCTTT
CDR3aa: CASSPGPPNTEAFF
abundance: .
j_gene: TRBJ1-1
len: 14
d_gene: .
v_gene: TRBV5-5

CDR3nt: TGCAGTGCTGGAGGGGGGCTGGGAAGCTACACCTTC
CDR3aa: CSAGGGLGSYTF
abundance: few
j_gene: TRBJ1-2
len: 12
d_gene: .
v_gene: TRBV20-1

CDR3nt: TGTGCCAGTAGTTGGAACCGCGGCGGCAATCAGCCCCAGCATTTT
CDR3aa: CASSWNRGGNQPQHF
abundance: once
j_gene: TRBJ1-5
len: 15
d_gene: .
v_gene: TRBV19

CDR3nt: TGCGCCAGCAGCCAAACCCGGGACAGGGGGCTTAATCAGCCCCAGCATTTT
CDR3aa: CASSQTRDRGLNQPQHF
abundance: .
j_gene: TRBJ1-5
len: 17
d_gene: TRBD1
v_gene: TRBV4-1

CDR3nt: TGTGCCAGCAGTACAGTGGTAGAGACCCAGTACTTC
CDR3aa: CASSTVVETQYF
abundance: .
j_gene: TRBJ2-5
len: 12
d_gene: .
v_gene: TRBV2

CDR3nt: TGCAGTGCCATAACGGGACAGGGAGGCGATCAGCCCCAGCATTTT
CDR3aa: CSAITGQGGDQPQHF
abundance: .
j_gene: TRBJ1-5
len: 15
d_gene: TRBD1
v_gene: TRBV20-1

CDR3nt: TGTGCCAGCAGTGGTTCTCATATGGAATCACCCCTCCACTTT
CDR3aa: CASSGSHMESPLHF
abundance: .
j_gene: TRBJ1-6
len: 14
d_gene: .
v_gene: TRBV25-1

CDR3nt: TGTGCCAGCAGTAGGACTAGTATGGAGACCCAGTACTTC
CDR3aa: CASSRTSMETQYF
abundance: few
j_gene: TRBJ2-5
len: 13
d_gene: TRBD2
v_gene: TRBV6-6

CDR3nt: TGCAGTGCCGCGGGGGGGATACACAATGAGCAGTTCTTC
CDR3aa: CSAAGGIHNEQFF
abundance: few
j_gene: TRBJ2-1
len: 13
d_gene: TRBD2
v_gene: TRBV20-1

CDR3nt: TGTGCCAGCAGCATAGCCTGGACAGTCTTTGGCGCTGAAGCTTTCTTT
CDR3aa: CASSIAWTVFGAEAFF
abundance: .
j_gene: TRBJ1-1
len: 16
d_gene: .
v_gene: TRBV5-5

CDR3nt: TGTGCCAGCAGTTTAGTTCGATTTCGGGAGCTGTTTTTT
CDR3aa: CASSLVRFRELFF
abundance: .
j_gene: TRBJ2-2
len: 13
d_gene: .
v_gene: TRBV27

CDR3nt: TGTGCCAGCAGCTTATTAGCCTATGGACAGACAGTATACAATGAGCAGTTCTTC
CDR3aa: CASSLLAYGQTVYNEQFF
abundance: few
j_gene: TRBJ2-1
len: 18
d_gene: .
v_gene: TRBV7-9

CDR3nt: TGCGCCAGCAGCCAAGATACAGGGGCGAAATACAATGAGCAGTTCTTC
CDR3aa: CASSQDTGAKYNEQFF
abundance: many
j_gene: TRBJ2-1
len: 16
d_gene: TRBD1
v_gene: TRBV4-3

CDR3nt: TGCGCCAGCAGCTGGGGGACAGGCGCAACTAATGAAAAACTGTTTTTT
CDR3aa: CASSWGTGATNEKLFF
abundance: few
j_gene: TRBJ1-4
len: 16
d_gene: TRBD1
v_gene: TRBV5-1

CDR3nt: TGTGCCAGCAGCCCTTTCGGACTCTTCACAGATACGCAGTATTTT
CDR3aa: CASSPFGLFTDTQYF
abundance: .
j_gene: TRBJ2-3
len: 15
d_gene: .
v_gene: TRBV7-3

CDR3nt: TGTGCCAGCAGCTCAGGGGTTTCCTACGAGCAGTACTTC
CDR3aa: CASSSGVSYEQYF
abundance: .
j_gene: TRBJ2-7
len: 13
d_gene: .
v_gene: TRBV14

CDR3nt: TGTGCCAGCAGCCAAACCCACGGCGCCAGACCCACAGATACGCAGTATTTT
CDR3aa: CASSQTHGARPTDTQYF
abundance: few
j_gene: TRBJ2-3
len: 17
d_gene: .
v_gene: TRBV4-2

CDR3nt: TGTGCCAGCAGCGTAGACCTGGCGGCCAATGAGCAGTTCTTC
CDR3aa: CASSVDLAANEQFF
abundance: .
j_gene: TRBJ2-1
len: 14
d_gene: .
v_gene: TRBV9

CDR3nt: TGCAGCGGGAGAGGAGCGGGACAAGAGACCCAGTACTTC
CDR3aa: CSGRGAGQETQYF
abundance: .
j_gene: TRBJ2-5
len: 13
d_gene: TRBD2
v_gene: TRBV29-1

CDR3nt: TGTGCCAGCAGCCCCCTTGGGCGGGACAGCTCCTACAATGAGCAGTTCTTC
CDR3aa: CASSPLGRDSSYNEQFF
abundance: .
j_gene: TRBJ2-1
len: 17
d_gene: .
v_gene: TRBV9

CDR3nt: TGTGCCAGCAGTTTAAGTCCTCAACCATCCTACGAGCAGTACTTC
CDR3aa: CASSLSPQPSYEQYF
abundance: few
j_gene: TRBJ2-7
len: 15
d_gene: .
v_gene: TRBV12-3/TRBV12-4

CDR3nt: TGTGCCAGTAGGCAGCTAGCGGGAGGCGGAGAGCAGTACTTC
CDR3aa: CASRQLAGGGEQYF
abundance: many
j_gene: TRBJ2-7
len: 14
d_gene: TRBD2
v_gene: TRBV19

CDR3nt: TGTGCCAGCAGCTTAGTAGCAAATAATCAGCCCCAGCATTTT
CDR3aa: CASSLVANNQPQHF
abundance: .
j_gene: TRBJ1-5
len: 14
d_gene: .
v_gene: TRBV7-2

CDR3nt: TGTGCCAGCAGCCCCCACCTTGGACAGGCCTACGAGCAGTACTTC
CDR3aa: CASSPHLGQAYEQYF
abundance: many
j_gene: TRBJ2-7
len: 15
d_gene: TRBD1
v_gene: TRBV7-2

CDR3nt: TGTGCCAGTAGTATAGGAGGGAACCAGTACGAGCAGTACTTC
CDR3aa: CASSIGGNQYEQYF
abundance: .
j_gene: TRBJ2-7
len: 14
d_gene: .
v_gene: TRBV19

CDR3nt: TGTGCCAGCAGTTTCAGGGAGCCCGGGGAGCTGTTTTTT
CDR3aa: CASSFREPGELFF
abundance: few
j_gene: TRBJ2-2
len: 13
d_gene: .
v_gene: TRBV6-2/TRBV6-3

CDR3nt: TGTGCCAGCAGCCCCTCCGTAGTCTACGAGCAGTACTTC
CDR3aa: CASSPSVVYEQYF
abundance: .
j_gene: TRBJ2-7
len: 13
d_gene: .
v_gene: TRBV7-9

CDR3nt: TGTGCCAGCAGTTACGCTGGGCGGGGGGCCAGAGCAGATACGCAGTATTTT
CDR3aa: CASSYAGRGARADTQYF
abundance: few
j_gene: TRBJ2-3
len: 17
d_gene: TRBD2
v_gene: TRBV6-5

CDR3nt: TGTGCCAGCAGACACAGATACAATGAGCAGTTCTTC
CDR3aa: CASRHRYNEQFF
abundance: .
j_gene: TRBJ2-1
len: 12
d_gene: .
v_gene: TRBV12-3/TRBV12-4

CDR3nt: TGCAGTGTCTCCAGGGAGGCAGGTCGGGGCACTGAAGCTTTCTTT
CDR3aa: CSVSREAGRGTEAFF
abundance: few
j_gene: TRBJ1-1
len: 15
d_gene: .
v_gene: TRBV20-1

CDR3nt: TGTGCCAGCAGCGAGGACGCATGGAGCTCCTATAATTCACCCCTCCACTTT
CDR3aa: CASSEDAWSSYNSPLHF
abundance: few
j_gene: TRBJ1-6
len: 17
d_gene: .
v_gene: TRBV9

CDR3nt: TGCAGTGCTAGCGAGAGGGCTTTCTTT
CDR3aa: CSASERAFF
abundance: .
j_gene: TRBJ1-1
len: 9
d_gene: .
v_gene: TRBV20-1

CDR3nt: TGTGCCAGCAGCCCCCACCGGGGTGGGCAAGAGACCCAGTACTTC
CDR3aa: CASSPHRGGQETQYF
abundance: .
j_gene: TRBJ2-5
len: 15
d_gene: .
v_gene: TRBV7-9

CDR3nt: TGTGCCACCAGTGATTTGGGGACAGGGCAAAATAATGAGCAGTTCTTC
CDR3aa: CATSDLGTGQNNEQFF
abundance: few
j_gene: TRBJ2-1
len: 16
d_gene: TRBD1
v_gene: TRBV24-1

CDR3nt: TGTGCCACCAGCAGAGGGCTGACAGTTGCGGGAGATACGCAGTATTTT
CDR3aa: CATSRGLTVAGDTQYF
abundance: .
j_gene: TRBJ2-3
len: 16
d_gene: .
v_gene: TRBV15

CDR3nt: TGTGCCAGCAGGCCGGGACAGGCGAACAATGAGCAGTTCTTC
CDR3aa: CASRPGQANNEQFF
abundance: .
j_gene: TRBJ2-1
len: 14
d_gene: TRBD1
v_gene: TRBV27

CDR3nt: TGCGCCAGCAGCCAAGATTGGGTTCAAAAGCAGTACTTC
CDR3aa: CASSQDWVQKQYF
abundance: .
j_gene: TRBJ2-7
len: 13
d_gene: .
v_gene: TRBV4-1

CDR3nt: TGTGCCACCAGTGATTCGCCATTGGATACGCAGTATTTT
CDR3aa: CATSDSPLDTQYF
abundance: many
j_gene: TRBJ2-3
len: 13
d_gene: .
v_gene: TRBV24-1

CDR3nt: TGTGCCAGCAGCTCATGGACATTCGAAGAGACCCAGTACTTC
CDR3aa: CASSSWTFEETQYF
abundance: .
j_gene: TRBJ2-5
len: 14
d_gene: .
v_gene: TRBV7-2